A selection of T cell receptor beta chains follows, all from one sample in a study of T-cell memory formation after mild COVID-19. TCRdb reprocessed the 5' RACE reads via MiXCR and lists one record per CDR3 protein. The table shows about 540,000 distinct CDR3 sequences, with about a fifth occurring only once. The sequenced material came from PBMCs or a T cell subset sorted from them (not recorded which). These receptors came from an adult woman who had mild COVID-19 (a few samples of this study predate the infection). Cell type and time point are not known. CDR3s include the opening cysteine and the closing phenylalanine or tryptophan. D genes are given only for firm matches. Size is omitted from some rows. Given values are once, few, many or a class for expanded clones.

NA TRBJ2-7 few TRBV24-1 TGTGCCACCAGTGACGCGGGACTTAGCTCCTACGAGCAGTACTTC CATSDAGLSSYEQYF
TRBD1 TRBJ1-1 few TRBV29-1 TGCAGCGTTGGGACAGGAATGAACACTGAAGCTTTCTTT CSVGTGMNTEAFF
TRBD2 TRBJ2-7 NA TRBV7-8 TGTGCCAGCAGCTTGTCAGCGGGAGGGGCGAAGGACGAGCAGTACTTC CASSLSAGGAKDEQYF
TRBD1 TRBJ1-5 NA TRBV5-1 TGCGCCAGCAGGACAGGGGAAAATCAGCCCCAGCATTTT CASRTGENQPQHF
NA TRBJ2-7 few TRBV15 TGTGCCACCAGCAGGGGCCCCCTAGAGGATTACGAGCAGTACTTC CATSRGPLEDYEQYF
TRBD1 TRBJ1-1 NA TRBV12-3/TRBV12-4 TGTGCCAGCAGTCTCTCAAACAGGGGATCCACTGAAGCTTTCTTT CASSLSNRGSTEAFF
NA TRBJ2-1 few TRBV7-9 TGTGCCAGCACCCCCGGGAGCTCCTACAATGAGCAGTTCTTC CASTPGSSYNEQFF
TRBD1 TRBJ2-5 NA TRBV5-1 TGCGCCAGCAGTAAAGCAGGGGGTCGGGAGACCCAGTACTTC CASSKAGGRETQYF
TRBD2 TRBJ2-7 NA TRBV7-2 TGTGCCAGCAGCTCCCGGACTAGCGGGATTTACGAGCAGTACTTC CASSSRTSGIYEQYF
TRBD1 TRBJ1-5 NA TRBV2 TGTGCCAGCAATCTGGGACAGCTGAATCAGCCCCAGCATTTT CASNLGQLNQPQHF
NA TRBJ2-7 few TRBV2 TGTGCCAGCAAGGGGGGAGGGCCCCCCTACGAGCAGTACTTC CASKGGGPPYEQYF